These 29 T cell receptor beta chains were sequenced from one sample in a study of blood T cell repertoires in COVID-19 (dated by TCRdb to about 2020). Library preparation was by the immunoSEQ multiplex PCR assay. TCRdb took this table from immuneACCESS and kept in-frame rearrangements with V and J called. Such tables lack part of the clones; where checked against another copy, unresolved V genes explain under half of the gap, and the rest is unexplained. The table for this sample lists fewer than 300,000 clones; approximately 84% of them were counted only once. Together, the top ten hold 1.4% to 1.5% of the sample. The specimen was peripheral blood. The receptors come from a human donor with COVID-19, enrolled during active disease. The donor label of this sample is uncertain.

This rearrangement joins TRBV6-5 to TRBJ2-7, with D possibly matching TRBD1 (6 bases). The V gene's germline CDR1 is MNHEY and CDR2 SVGAGI. The CDR3 sequence is 12 residues long. V lost 7 bases, J lost 7 bases, and 14 bases lay in between. The chain's CDR3 is CASKPSDREQYF. Here the CDR3 DNA reads TGTGCCAGCAAGCCATCAGACAGGGAGCAGTACTTC.

V gene TRBV10-3 combines with J gene TRBJ2-7, with 7 positions matching TRBD2. The CDR3 extends over 16 amino acids. Per germline, CDR1 ENHRY and CDR2 SYGVKD. The ends lost 0 bases at V and 3 bases at J; junction bases unmatched: 8. CDR3 amino acids: CAISESWVAGDYEQYF. The CDR3 DNA is TGTGCCATCAGTGAGTCGTGGGTAGCGGGTGACTACGAGCAGTACTTC.

This chain's CDR3 is CASSIQGYF. The DNA for the CDR3 is TGTGCCAGTAGTATACAGGGGTACTTC. The chain is built from TRBV19 and TRBJ2-7, with D perhaps matching TRBD1 (5 bases). The germline V gene has CDR1 LNHDA and CDR2 SQIVND (reference sequence). V was shortened by 2 bases and J by 12 bases, with 5 bases between the two germline ends. CDR3 length: 9 amino acids.

This clone appeared a single time. The chain employs TRBV3-1 (or the pseudogene TRBV3-2) and TRBJ2-3, with D possibly TRBD2 on 6 matching bases. Trimming left V 4 bases short and J 2 bases short, with 13 bases between. Germline-derived CDR1 and CDR2 are LGHDT and YNNKEL (reference sequence). The CDR3 is 15 amino acids. The CDR3, as DNA: TGTGCCAGCAGCCCTAGGGACTTTTTCACAGATACGCAGTATTTT. Encoded protein: CASSPRDFFTDTQYF.

In nucleotides, the CDR3 is TGTGCCAGCAGTTCCCCAGGGGACAACTCTGGGGCCAACGTCCTGACTTTC. This codes for CASSSPGDNSGANVLTF. V gene TRBV6-2 or TRBV6-3 combines with J gene TRBJ2-6; TRBD1 is a possible D gene (6 bases). There are 17 residues in the CDR3. V shed 4 bases and J shed 0 bases, with 13 bases lying between them. The germline V gene encodes CDR1 MNHEY and CDR2 SVGEGT.

This chain links TRBV27 with TRBJ1-5, with TRBD1 matching over 9 bases. With V trimmed by 4 bases and J by 0 bases, 10 bases remained unmatched. CDR3 length: 18 residues. The V gene's germline CDR1 is MNHEY and CDR2 SMNVEV (reference sequence). DNA for the CDR3: TGTGCCAGCAGTTCCAGTCCCGGGACAGGGTATAGCAATCAGCCCCAGCATTTT. It codes for CASSSSPGTGYSNQPQHF.

The chain couples TRBV19 to TRBJ2-7; TRBD1 is a possible D gene (6 bases). V was trimmed by 9 bases and J by 3 bases, leaving 15 bases between them. Germline V gene sequence: CDR1 LNHDA, CDR2 SQIVND (reference sequence). The CDR3 spans 13 residues. DNA for the CDR3: TGTGCCAGCGGAAGGGGGAGTAGCTACGAGCAGTACTTC. The encoded protein is CASGRGSSYEQYF.

The CDR3 DNA reads TGTGCCAGCAGCCCCGGACTTTATAATTCACCCCTCCACTTT. Amino acids: CASSPGLYNSPLHF. J is TRBJ1-6 and V is TRBV3-1 (or the pseudogene TRBV3-2); no firm D call. Germline V gene lookup returns CDR1 LGHDT and CDR2 YNNKEL (reference sequence). The CDR3 totals 14 residues. V lost 4 bases and J lost 4, with 8 bases in between.

The chain joins TRBV19 to TRBJ1-4; D gene unclear. In germline, CDR1 is LNHDA, CDR2 SQIVND (reference sequence). V was clipped by 8 bases and J by 10 bases, with 11 bases between them. The CDR3 has 11 residues. CDR3 in amino acids: CASGSSRKLFF. The CDR3 DNA follows: TGTGCCAGTGGTTCATCGCGAAAACTGTTTTTT.

The chain has TRBV7-9 and TRBJ1-4, with TRBD1 as a possible D gene (6 bases). V lost 1 base, J lost 6 bases, and 15 bases lay in between. Germline V lookup: CDR1 SEHNR, CDR2 FQNEAQ (reference sequence). The CDR3 loop spans 16 amino acids. The CDR3: CASSLVQGMVHEKLFF. CDR3 in DNA: TGTGCCAGCAGCTTAGTTCAGGGGATGGTACATGAAAAACTGTTTTTT.

The chain uses TRBV27 and TRBJ2-2, with 9 bases fitting TRBD1. The ends lost 3 bases at V and 7 bases at J; junction bases unmatched: 9. Germline V gene data show CDR1 as MNHEY and CDR2 as SMNVEV (reference sequence). There are 16 residues in the CDR3. The CDR3 is CASSFRGQGVGGELFF. CDR3 coding DNA: TGTGCCAGCAGTTTTAGGGGACAGGGCGTTGGCGGGGAGCTGTTTTTT.

The V call is TRBV19, the J call TRBJ1-1; 9 bases fit TRBD1. With 3 bases clipped from V and 5 bases from J, the junction kept 7 bases outside the gene matches. There are 15 residues in the CDR3. Germline CDR1 is LNHDA and CDR2 is SQIVND (reference sequence). This CDR3 is CASSISGTGHTEAFF. The CDR3 DNA sequence: TGTGCCAGTAGTATCTCCGGGACAGGGCATACTGAAGCTTTCTTT.

V usage is TRBV5-4 and J usage is TRBJ2-3, with TRBD2 matching over 10 bases. Per the germline V gene, CDR1 is SGHNT and CDR2 is YYREEE (reference sequence). The CDR3 is 15 residues long. Trimming at V came to 0 bases and at J to 5 bases, leaving 3 bases not matched to a gene. This CDR3 reads CASSLALAGEDTQYF. CDR3 DNA sequence: TGTGCCAGCAGCTTGGCTCTAGCGGGAGAAGATACGCAGTATTTT.

V is TRBV7-2 and J is TRBJ2-1, with TRBD2 matching over 12 bases. J gave up 4 bases and V 6 bases, and 7 bases lay outside the gene matches. Germline loops: CDR1 SGHTA, CDR2 FQGNSA. This CDR3 comprises 16 residues. CDR3 sequence (DNA): TGTGCCAGCAGTCGTACCGGGACTAGCGGGTACAATGAGCAGTTCTTC. Its translation is CASSRTGTSGYNEQFF.

This chain links TRBV5-4 with TRBJ2-3; 11 bases are shared with TRBD2. Looked up from germline, CDR1 is SGHNT and CDR2 is YYREEE (reference sequence). The CDR3 runs 16 residues. V shed 4 bases, J shed 0 bases, and the junction held 4 bases outside the gene matches. CDR3 bases: TGTGCCAGCAGCAAAATAGCGGGAGGGAGCACAGATACGCAGTATTTT. As protein: CASSKIAGGSTDTQYF.

The rearrangement joins TRBV12-3 or TRBV12-4 to TRBJ1-2; maybe TRBD1 (5 bases). Between the trimmed V and J ends, which lost 7 bases and 6 bases, there was a span of 15 bases. This CDR3 is 13 amino acids long. In DNA, the CDR3 is TGTGCCAGCACTCAACTTCCGGGGGATGGCTACACCTTC. Encoded protein: CASTQLPGDGYTF.

As DNA, the CDR3 is TGTGCCAGCAGTGACCAACAGGGGACCGGGGGGACCCAGTACTTC. Residues: CASSDQQGTGGTQYF. The gene calls are TRBV25-1 and TRBJ2-5; D is possibly TRBD1 (7 bases). CDR1 and CDR2 from the germline V gene are MGHDK and SYGVNS. V lost 3 bases and J lost 7, with 18 bases in between. The CDR3 totals 15 residues.

This chain uses TRBV6-6 with TRBJ1-1, with 9 positions matching TRBD1. The CDR3 has 13 residues. The germline CDR1 and CDR2 sequences are MNHNY and SVGAGI (reference sequence). J gave up 6 bases and V 5 bases, and 4 bases lay outside the gene matches. The CDR3, as DNA: TGTGCCAGCAGTACGGACAGGGGAGCTGAAGCTTTCTTT. It yields the protein CASSTDRGAEAFF.

The rearrangement uses TRBV28 and TRBJ1-1; no firm D call. Germline CDR1 and CDR2: MDHEN and SYDVKM. The CDR3 has 11 residues. Trimming cost V 6 bases and J 5 bases, with 7 bases left between them. The CDR3 coding sequence is TGTGCCAGCAGCTACCGAACTGAAGCTTTCTTT. Encoded protein: CASSYRTEAFF.

This chain links TRBV28 with TRBJ1-1; 11 nucleotides agree with TRBD1. V lost 11 bases to trimming and J lost 3 bases; unmatched junction nucleotides: 8. CDR3 length: 14 amino acids. Germline V lookup: CDR1 MDHEN, CDR2 SYDVKM. The CDR3: CAVETGQGDTEAFF. The CDR3 coding sequence is TGTGCCGTAGAAACGGGACAGGGGGACACTGAAGCTTTCTTT.

This clone was seen once. V usage is TRBV3-1 (or the pseudogene TRBV3-2) and J usage is TRBJ1-5, with 9 bases lining up with TRBD1. CDR3 length: 16 residues. Germline V gene data show CDR1 as LGHDT and CDR2 as YNNKEL (reference sequence). The J segment lost 3 bases and the V segment lost 6 bases, leaving 9 bases of the junction unmatched. CDR3 region: CASSRSGTGFNQPQHF. CDR3 sequence (DNA): TGTGCCAGCAGTCGCTCCGGGACAGGGTTCAATCAGCCCCAGCATTTT.

The J gene is TRBJ2-2, the V gene TRBV19; D gene unclear. The V end lost 3 bases, the J end lost 1 base, and 9 bases lay between the germline ends. Germline loops: CDR1 LNHDA, CDR2 SQIVND (reference sequence). The CDR3 runs to 15 residues. CDR3 loop: CASSIGALNTGELFF. As DNA, the CDR3 is TGTGCCAGTAGTATTGGAGCGTTGAACACCGGGGAGCTGTTTTTT. The whole variable domain, filled in from reference TRBV19 and TRBJ2-2, reads DGGITQSPKYLFRKEGQNVTLSCEQNLNHDAMYWYRQDPGQGLRLIYYSQIVNDFQKGDIAEGYSVSREKKESFPLTVTSAQKNPTAFYLCASSIGALNTGELFFGEGSRLTVL.

V gene TRBV28 combines with J gene TRBJ1-5; the D is unclear. Per germline, CDR1 MDHEN and CDR2 SYDVKM. Trimming took off 10 bases at V and 9 bases at J, with 10 bases between the two ends. The CDR3 contains 10 residues. The CDR3 region is CATDIWPQHF. The CDR3 coding sequence is TGTGCCACCGACATCTGGCCCCAGCATTTT.

The chain is built from TRBV15 and TRBJ1-2, with D uncertain. V lost 4 bases and J lost 14, with 14 bases in between. The CDR3 sequence is 11 residues long. Germline V lookup: CDR1 LNHNV, CDR2 YYDKDF (reference sequence). The CDR3: CATSNSGMRTF. The CDR3 DNA sequence: TGTGCCACCAGCAACTCGGGGATGCGGACCTTC.

This clone appeared once. This rearrangement joins TRBV5-1 to TRBJ2-3, with D tentatively TRBD2 (5 bases). The germline V gene encodes CDR1 SGHRS and CDR2 YFSETQ. This CDR3 spans 14 amino acids. Between the trimmed V and J ends, which lost 4 bases and 0 bases, there was a span of 9 bases. CDR3: CASSVSGSTDTQYF. The DNA of the CDR3 is TGCGCCAGCAGCGTAAGCGGTAGCACAGATACGCAGTATTTT.

The chain carries TRBV15 and TRBJ2-1; 9 nucleotides align to TRBD2. The CDR3 sequence is 15 residues long. Germline CDR1 is LNHNV and CDR2 is YYDKDF (reference sequence). V trimming: 4 bases; J trimming: 0 bases; junction bases outside the gene matches: 1. Here the CDR3 DNA reads TGTGCCACCAGCACTAGCGGGGCCTCCTACAATGAGCAGTTCTTC. Translated: CATSTSGASYNEQFF.

The chain combines TRBV7-8 with TRBJ2-3, with TRBD2 as a possible D gene (5 bases). CDR3 length equals 16 residues. Germline CDR1 is SGHVS and CDR2 is FQNEAQ. V lost 4 bases and J 2 bases, leaving 16 bases between the germline ends. The CDR3 loop is CASSSLREPSTDTQYF. The CDR3 nucleotides are TGTGCCAGCAGCTCCCTCCGGGAACCCTCCACAGATACGCAGTATTTT.

The rearrangement links TRBV19 to TRBJ2-3; a weak D match, TRBD2 (5 bases). Per germline, CDR1 LNHDA and CDR2 SQIVND (reference sequence). V lost 5 bases and J 6 bases, leaving 9 bases between the germline ends. The CDR3 sequence is 12 residues long. The CDR3 DNA reads TGTGCCAGTAGTGTAACTAGGGATACGCAGTATTTT. Protein product: CASSVTRDTQYF.

The V gene is TRBV11-3, the J gene TRBJ2-1; TRBD2 is a possible D gene (6 bases). The CDR3 is made up of 14 amino acids. V dropped 5 bases and J dropped 8 bases, with 16 bases sitting between them. The germline V gene encodes CDR1 SGHNT and CDR2 YENEEA. The CDR3 loop reads CASSPHPSSDEQFF. In DNA form, the CDR3 reads TGTGCCAGCAGCCCACACCCCTCTAGCGATGAGCAGTTCTTC.